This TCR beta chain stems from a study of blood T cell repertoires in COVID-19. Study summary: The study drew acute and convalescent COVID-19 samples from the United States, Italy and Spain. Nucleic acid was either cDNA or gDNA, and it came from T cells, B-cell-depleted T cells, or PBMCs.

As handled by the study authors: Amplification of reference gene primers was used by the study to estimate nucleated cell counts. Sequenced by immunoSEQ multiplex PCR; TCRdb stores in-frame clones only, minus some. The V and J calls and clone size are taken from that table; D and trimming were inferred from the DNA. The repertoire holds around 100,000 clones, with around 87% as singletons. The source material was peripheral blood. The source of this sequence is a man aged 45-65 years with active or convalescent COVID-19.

The CDR3: CASSLGGGRPTDTQYF. CDR3 nucleotides: TGTGCCAGCAGCTTAGGTGGAGGGCGGCCCACAGATACGCAGTATTTT. V is TRBV7-2 and J is TRBJ2-3; D is possibly TRBD2 (6 bases). This CDR3 contains 16 residues. V shed 1 base and J shed 2 bases, with 13 bases lying between them. The germline V gene has CDR1 SGHTA and CDR2 FQGNSA.